The next 8 T cell receptor beta chains were all read from a single sample in a study of control samples from healthy donors and cancer patients. Sequenced by immunoSEQ multiplex PCR; TCRdb stores in-frame clones only, minus some. Seen here are some 170,000 clones, roughly 95% observed once, and the top ten hold just over 1%. The sample taken for sequencing was blood. The receptors derive from a woman under 40 in good health.

The chain combines TRBV10-3 with TRBJ2-7; D ambiguous. In germline, CDR1 is ENHRY, CDR2 SYGVKD. The CDR3 loop spans 13 amino acids. Trimming cost V 3 bases and J 2 bases, with 8 bases left between them. CDR3 sequence (DNA): TGTGCCATCAGTGAAGGTGGACCCTACGAGCAGTACTTC. It is translated as CAISEGGPYEQYF.

This clone appeared once. The chain couples TRBV6-5 to TRBJ1-6; no definite D call. V was cut by 10 bases and J by 1 base, with 8 bases left in between. The V gene's germline CDR1 is MNHEY and CDR2 SVGAGI. The CDR3 covers 13 residues. As DNA, the CDR3 is TGTGCCACCGGGGTTTCCTATAATTCACCCCTCCACTTT. Protein sequence: CATGVSYNSPLHF.

V usage is TRBV24-1 and J usage is TRBJ2-4; D is perhaps TRBD1 (6 bases). Germline V gene lookup returns CDR1 KGHDR and CDR2 SFDVKD. V was shortened by 4 bases and J by 1 base, with 28 bases between the two germline ends. The CDR3 spans 21 residues. CDR3 nucleotides: TGTGCCACCAGTGACCGCCCCGGGACATCGTTTGTCCCCCTGGCCAAAAACATTCAGTACTTC. Encoded protein: CATSDRPGTSFVPLAKNIQYF.

The chain employs TRBV11-3 and TRBJ2-1; D is unresolved. The CDR3 contains 16 residues. Looked up from germline, CDR1 is SGHNT and CDR2 is YENEEA. V lost 5 bases, J lost 2 bases, and 16 bases lay in between. CDR3 amino acids: CASSTYGRAPYNEQFF. DNA of the CDR3: TGTGCCAGCAGCACCTATGGAAGGGCACCCTACAATGAGCAGTTCTTC.

This rearrangement joins TRBV7-2 to TRBJ1-1; 7 nucleotides match TRBD1. Germline assignment: CDR1 SGHTA and CDR2 FQGNSA. With V trimmed by 5 bases and J by 4 bases, 7 bases remained unmatched. The CDR3 consists of 14 residues. The CDR3, as DNA: TGTGCCAGCAGCAACTTACAGGGGACCACTGAAGCTTTCTTT. Amino acids: CASSNLQGTTEAFF.

The V call is TRBV11-2, the J call TRBJ2-1; D remains unclear. Germline values: CDR1 SGHAT, CDR2 FQNNGV. CDR3 length: 13 residues. Trimming took 3 bases from V and 7 from J, leaving 10 bases between them. The CDR3 nucleotides are TGTGCCAGCAGCTTCCTCGCCATGAATGAGCAGTTCTTC. Its translation is CASSFLAMNEQFF.

The genes are TRBV6-1 and TRBJ2-1; D not resolved. The germline V and J ends were trimmed by 1 base and 2 bases, with 6 bases remaining between them. This CDR3 spans 14 amino acids. Per the germline V gene, CDR1 is MNHNS and CDR2 is SASEGT. The CDR3 protein is CASSEVGTYNEQFF. CDR3 sequence (DNA): TGTGCCAGCAGTGAAGTGGGCACCTACAATGAGCAGTTCTTC.

The chain carries TRBV28 and TRBJ1-2, with a weak D call TRBD1 (6 bases). The ends were cut back, 2 bases at V and 4 bases at J, with 17 bases in the middle. CDR3 length equals 16 residues. Germline V gives CDR1 MDHEN, CDR2 SYDVKM. CDR3 coding DNA: TGTGCCAGCAGTTTACAGGGGCACCCGCGGGGCTATGGCTACACCTTC. This sequence encodes CASSLQGHPRGYGYTF.